This is a list of T cell receptor beta chains from one sample in a study of cytomegalovirus exposure and HLA in healthy donors. Using immunoSEQ multiplex PCR, the repertoire was profiled, and TCRdb retains in-frame clones only, with some absent. The repertoire consists of roughly 160,000 clones, with 87% occurring once and the leading ten covering 0.7% to 1%. The sequenced material came from PBMCs. All receptors come from a woman younger than 45 in good health and CMV-seronegative. Both conserved end residues are part of each CDR3. The D gene is left open where the match is weak. For some rows the clone size is stated as once, few or many, or as a class when expanded; others skip it.

J: TRBJ2-7
V: TRBV7-2
D: TRBD2
size: .
DNA: TGTGCCAGCAGCTTAGACCTAGCGGGACCCTACGAGCAGTACTTC
CDR3: CASSLDLAGPYEQYF

J: TRBJ1-3
V: TRBV19
D: .
size: .
DNA: TGTGCCAGTAGTATCCCTACAGGAGTCTCTGGAAACACCATATATTTT
CDR3: CASSIPTGVSGNTIYF

J: TRBJ2-5
V: TRBV20-1
D: .
size: .
DNA: TGCAGTGCCTTAATGAGAGAGACCCAGTACTTC
CDR3: CSALMRETQYF

J: TRBJ2-1
V: TRBV2
D: TRBD1
size: .
DNA: TGTGCCAGCAGGACAAGAACGACAGGGATCTACAATGAGCAGTTCTTC
CDR3: CASRTRTTGIYNEQFF

J: TRBJ2-3
V: TRBV19
D: .
size: .
DNA: TGTGCCAGTAGGCCCAGGGCGAGCACAGATACGCAGTATTTT
CDR3: CASRPRASTDTQYF

J: TRBJ1-3
V: TRBV18
D: .
size: .
DNA: TGTGCCAGCTCACCACGCGGGACGGCAGCTAGCATAAACACCATATATTTT
CDR3: CASSPRGTAASINTIYF

J: TRBJ2-1
V: TRBV10-2
D: TRBD1
size: .
DNA: TGCGCCACAAGGGGACAGGGGGATCGGTATGCCTACAATGAGCAGTTCTTC
CDR3: CATRGQGDRYAYNEQFF

J: TRBJ2-1
V: TRBV9
D: TRBD2
size: .
DNA: TGTGCCAGCAGCGTAACGGCTAGCGGGACTGATGAGCAGTTCTTC
CDR3: CASSVTASGTDEQFF

J: TRBJ1-5
V: TRBV18
D: .
size: .
DNA: TGTGCCAGCTCACCGACAGACAATCAGCCCCAGCATTTT
CDR3: CASSPTDNQPQHF

J: TRBJ1-2
V: TRBV28
D: .
size: .
DNA: TGTGCCAGCAGTTTTTACGGCTTAGACTCTCATGGCTACACCTTC
CDR3: CASSFYGLDSHGYTF

J: TRBJ2-5
V: TRBV7-2
D: TRBD2
size: .
DNA: TGTGCCAGCAGCTACCGGGGGGGGGCCCCCCAAGAGACCCAGTACTTC
CDR3: CASSYRGGAPQETQYF

J: TRBJ1-6
V: TRBV9
D: TRBD1
size: .
DNA: TGTGCCAGCAGCGATCCGGGACAGGGGAATTCACCCCTCCACTTT
CDR3: CASSDPGQGNSPLHF

J: TRBJ2-7
V: TRBV27
D: .
size: .
DNA: TGTGCCAGCAGTTTAAAGGGGAAAGCCCCCTACGAGCAGTACTTC
CDR3: CASSLKGKAPYEQYF

J: TRBJ2-5
V: TRBV29-1
D: TRBD2
size: .
DNA: TGCAGTTCCCGGGGGGGAGGCAGAGAGACCCAGTACTTC
CDR3: CSSRGGGRETQYF

J: TRBJ1-1
V: TRBV6-5
D: .
size: .
DNA: TGTGCCAGCAGGACAGTCACTGAAGCTTTCTTT
CDR3: CASRTVTEAFF

J: TRBJ2-7
V: TRBV5-4
D: TRBD2
size: .
DNA: TGTGCCAGCAGCTCCAAGCGGGAGACGGGATACGAGCAGTACTTC
CDR3: CASSSKRETGYEQYF

J: TRBJ2-1
V: TRBV5-4
D: TRBD1
size: .
DNA: TGTGCCAGCAGCCCCGGACAGGGGCCCTACAATGAGCAGTTCTTC
CDR3: CASSPGQGPYNEQFF

J: TRBJ1-2
V: TRBV7-2
D: .
size: once
DNA: TGTGCCAGCAGCTTGAGGCGGGTGGGAGGCTACACCTTC
CDR3: CASSLRRVGGYTF

J: TRBJ2-2
V: TRBV7-8
D: .
size: once
DNA: TGTGCCAGCAGACCGGGGATGTTATCGGAGCTGTTTTTT
CDR3: CASRPGMLSELFF

J: TRBJ2-7
V: TRBV28
D: .
size: .
DNA: TGTGCCAGCAGTAGAGTTTACGAGCAGTACTTC
CDR3: CASSRVYEQYF

J: TRBJ2-3
V: TRBV4-1
D: TRBD1
size: .
DNA: TGCGCCAGCAGCCAAGATGGGACAGGGGGATCAGATACGCAGTATTTT
CDR3: CASSQDGTGGSDTQYF

J: TRBJ1-3
V: TRBV4-3
D: TRBD1
size: .
DNA: TGCGCCAGCAGCCAGGACAGGGTAAACGGAAACACCATATATTTT
CDR3: CASSQDRVNGNTIYF

J: TRBJ2-7
V: TRBV11-3
D: .
size: .
DNA: TGTGCCAGCAGCCCCGGGACAAAGAAAGGCTACGAGCAGTACTTC
CDR3: CASSPGTKKGYEQYF

J: TRBJ2-7
V: TRBV10-3
D: TRBD1
size: few
DNA: TGTGCCATCTGGGACAGACTTACCTACGAGCAGTACTTC
CDR3: CAIWDRLTYEQYF